The clone carrying this T cell receptor beta chain has just a few counts. The antigen is not known. The data were obtained in a study of radiation and T cells in renal cell carcinoma. Whole-study context: Nephrectomy followed 15 Gy stereotactic body radiation by 4 weeks. General observations from the study: Without pretreatment biopsies, baseline tumor clonotype presence was undetermined.

The repertoire was sequenced with immunoSEQ multiplex PCR; TCRdb's copy has only in-frame clones and lacks some. Of 110,000 to 150,000 clones in the sample, 88% are singletons; the top ten hold around 13%. Time point in this sample: baseline pretreatment blood. The treatment: 15 Gy SBRT to primary tumor, nephrectomy 4 weeks later. After SBRT, blood was collected at 2 and 4 weeks, plus baseline. Clear cell pathology was present in this patient's renal cell carcinoma. In germline, CDR1 is MNHEY, CDR2 SVGAGI. CDR3 size: 15 residues. V lost 6 bases, J lost 1 base, and 16 bases lay in between. The input for sequencing was blood, taken from a patient whose treatment included radiotherapy and nephrectomy. This receptor was obtained from a woman aged 45-59 years with renal cell carcinoma. This chain connects TRBV6-5 to TRBJ2-7, with a tentative D call TRBD1 (6 bases). The CDR3 here is CASSHHPGQSYEQYF. The CDR3 bases are TGTGCCAGCAGCCACCATCCGGGACAATCCTACGAGCAGTACTTC.